The present T cell receptor beta chain was sequenced within a study of neurological immune-mediated disorders. Overall study findings and caveats: Whereas HTLV-1-associated myelopathy showed the most TCR clonal expansion, multiple sclerosis showed the least, with levels below those of healthy controls.

Sorted libraries came from about 950,000 CD4+ or CD8+ T cells. The making of cDNA relied on 5'RACE with 10-nucleotide random UMIs. TCRdb independently ran MiXCR on the 5' RACE reads; one entry per CDR3 protein. The data show about 3,900 distinct CDR3 sequences, 32% seen once. This clonotype was counted ten times or more. Its antigen is not identified. The V gene's germline CDR1 is SGHRS and CDR2 YFSETQ. Trimming removed 0 bases at V and 3 bases at J, with 10 bases between. The CDR3 has 14 residues. The sample consisted of CD8+ T cells from blood. This TCR derives from a man aged 50 to 59 with HTLV-1-associated myelopathy (HAM/TSP). This chain connects TRBV5-1 to TRBJ2-7; possibly TRBD1 for D (5 bases). This chain's CDR3 is CASSLVPGNYEQYF. CDR3 sequence (DNA): TGCGCCAGCAGCTTGGTTCCAGGGAACTACGAGCAGTACTTC.